Listed below are T cell receptor beta chains from one sample, sequenced in a study of T cell changes during pregnancy in multiple sclerosis. Sequenced by immunoSEQ multiplex PCR; TCRdb stores in-frame clones only, minus some. Among tens of thousands of clones listed, roughly 90% were seen once. The sequencing used CD8+ T cells from peripheral blood mononuclear cells, collected in the second trimester of pregnancy. These receptors all come from a female donor with multiple sclerosis, enrolled in a pregnancy study. The CDR3 runs from the conserved cysteine through the conserved F or W. The D gene is left open where the match is weak. The size field is filled for only some rows; it gives once, few, many or a size class.

J	D	V	size	length	CDR3	DNA
TRBJ2-2	TRBD2	TRBV7-6	NA	19	CASSPHGLAGGRRGGELFF	TGTGCCAGCAGCCCCCATGGTCTTGCGGGGGGGCGTCGTGGCGGGGAGCTGTTTTTT
TRBJ1-2	NA	TRBV9	NA	13	CASSGTDYYGYTF	TGTGCCAGCAGCGGGACAGATTACTATGGCTACACCTTC
TRBJ2-1	TRBD2	TRBV9	NA	16	CASTIGTSGAGNEQFF	TGTGCCAGCACCATCGGGACTAGCGGGGCGGGAAATGAGCAGTTCTTC
TRBJ1-5	NA	TRBV2	NA	15	CASSTGATSNQPQHF	TGTGCCAGCAGTACTGGAGCGACGAGCAATCAGCCCCAGCATTTT
TRBJ2-6	NA	TRBV6-1	NA	15	CASSEDSSGANVLTF	TGTGCCAGCAGTGAAGACAGCTCTGGGGCCAACGTCCTGACTTTC
TRBJ1-1	NA	TRBV6-6	NA	14	CASSYARDDTEAFF	TGTGCCAGCAGTTACGCGCGGGACGACACTGAAGCTTTCTTT
TRBJ2-7	NA	TRBV2	once	12	CATLEQTYEQYF	TGTGCCACATTGGAACAGACCTACGAGCAGTACTTC
TRBJ1-4	NA	TRBV7-9	NA	15	CASSSTQQANEKLFF	TGTGCCAGCAGCTCAACGCAACAGGCTAATGAAAAACTGTTTTTT
TRBJ2-4	NA	TRBV15	NA	15	CATRPAQGVGNIQYF	TGTGCCACCAGGCCTGCACAGGGAGTGGGGAACATTCAGTACTTC
TRBJ2-7	TRBD2	TRBV27	NA	13	CASRGGVGYEQYF	TGTGCCAGCAGGGGAGGGGTTGGGTACGAGCAGTACTTC
TRBJ2-7	NA	TRBV2	NA	14	CASYSAESSYEQYF	TGTGCCAGCTATTCAGCGGAGAGCTCCTACGAGCAGTACTTC
TRBJ2-4	TRBD2	TRBV5-1	NA	19	CASSSSLAGGDLAKNIQYF	TGCGCCAGCAGCTCATCTCTAGCGGGGGGGGATCTAGCCAAAAACATTCAGTACTTC
TRBJ2-6	TRBD1	TRBV2	once	14	CASSQGVGANVLTF	TGTGCCAGCAGTCAGGGGGTAGGGGCCAACGTCCTGACTTTC
TRBJ1-5	NA	TRBV6-6	NA	13	CASRDTSNQPQHF	TGTGCCAGCAGGGACACAAGCAATCAGCCCCAGCATTTT
TRBJ1-2	NA	TRBV19	few	16	CASSIDLTGRNYGYTF	TGTGCCAGTAGTATAGATCTAACGGGAAGGAACTATGGCTACACCTTC
TRBJ1-1	NA	TRBV12-5	NA	15	CASGLGAGRSTEAFF	TGTGCTAGTGGTTTGGGCGCAGGGAGGAGCACTGAAGCTTTCTTT
TRBJ1-1	TRBD1	TRBV11-2	NA	16	CASSYRDRARNTEAFF	TGTGCCAGCAGCTATCGGGACAGGGCCCGTAACACTGAAGCTTTCTTT
TRBJ1-2	NA	TRBV7-2	NA	11	CAIQQGLGYTF	TGTGCCATCCAGCAGGGACTTGGCTACACCTTC
TRBJ2-3	TRBD2	TRBV6-4	NA	14	CASSSGGATDTQYF	TGTGCCAGCAGTAGCGGGGGGGCCACAGATACGCAGTATTTT
TRBJ1-2	NA	TRBV4-1	NA	12	CASSQGSGPYTF	TGCGCCAGCAGCCAGGGCTCAGGGCCCTACACCTTC
TRBJ1-5	NA	TRBV5-5	NA	14	CASSLGVGDQPQHF	TGTGCCAGCAGCTTGGGTGTGGGCGATCAGCCCCAGCATTTT
TRBJ2-7	NA	TRBV5-4	NA	14	CASSSLMSSYEQYF	TGTGCCAGCAGCTCGTTAATGAGCTCCTACGAGCAGTACTTC
TRBJ1-1	NA	TRBV7-3	NA	17	CASSLSGPGFRNTEAFF	TGTGCCAGCAGCTTATCTGGGCCAGGCTTCCGGAACACTGAAGCTTTCTTT
TRBJ2-1	TRBD2	TRBV6-4	NA	15	CASSEVAGTYNEQFF	TGTGCCAGCAGTGAGGTAGCGGGGACCTACAATGAGCAGTTCTTC
TRBJ2-2	TRBD1	TRBV29-1	once	16	CSAGTGGPTNTGELFF	TGCAGCGCGGGGACAGGGGGACCTACGAACACCGGGGAGCTGTTTTTT
TRBJ2-2	TRBD1	TRBV4-3	NA	18	CASSQDRTGASGTGELFF	TGCGCCAGCAGCCAAGATCGGACAGGGGCGTCAGGAACCGGGGAGCTGTTTTTT
TRBJ1-5	TRBD1	TRBV27	NA	14	CAFAEGQGIEPQHF	TGTGCCTTCGCCGAGGGACAGGGAATCGAGCCCCAGCATTTT
TRBJ2-3	NA	TRBV2	NA	10	CAHSKDTQYF	TGTGCCCACTCGAAAGATACGCAGTATTTT
TRBJ1-2	NA	TRBV19	NA	13	CASSLNRVSGYTF	TGTGCCAGTAGTCTCAACAGGGTATCTGGCTACACCTTC